These 19 T cell receptor beta chains were sequenced from one sample in a study of early T cells in non-severe SARS-CoV-2 infection. MiXCR was run by TCRdb on the 5' RACE reads, yielding one entry per CDR3 protein. The table has tens of thousands of distinct CDR3 sequences, under 10% seen once. Material for sequencing was whole blood. These receptors were taken from an adult who was a healthcare worker with PCR-confirmed SARS-CoV-2 infection or an uninfected control (not recorded which).

There are many counts of this clonotype. This chain links TRBV11-2 with TRBJ2-6; perhaps TRBD2 as D (7 bases). Germline assignment: CDR1 SGHAT and CDR2 FQNNGV. The CDR3 has 18 amino acids. Trimming pared 7 bases from V and 0 bases from J, leaving 19 bases between. The CDR3 is CASMKAGARASGANVLTF. Here the CDR3 DNA reads TGTGCCAGCATGAAGGCGGGGGCTAGAGCCTCTGGGGCCAACGTCCTGACTTTC.

The CDR3 DNA reads as TGCGCCAGCAGCTTAGGGACAGACGGATTTGAGTTCTTC. As protein: CASSLGTDGFEFF. The gene calls are TRBV5-1 and TRBJ2-1, with TRBD1 identical over 7 bases. Trimming at V came to 2 bases and at J to 14 bases, leaving 10 bases not matched to a gene. The CDR3 runs to 13 residues. Per germline, CDR1 SGHRS and CDR2 YFSETQ.

The rearrangement uses TRBV6-2 or TRBV6-3 and TRBJ1-1; D is undetermined. The CDR3 is 14 residues long. Germline values: CDR1 MNHEY, CDR2 SVGEGT. Trimming left V 3 bases short and J 4 bases short, with 12 bases between. The CDR3 protein is CASSYSLGSTEAFF. CDR3 coding DNA: TGTGCCAGCAGTTATTCCCTGGGTAGCACTGAAGCTTTCTTT.

This clonotype was detected a few times. V is TRBV4-1 and J is TRBJ2-1, with D uncertain. Germline CDR1 and CDR2: MGHRA and YSYEKL. V was shortened by 0 bases and J by 4 bases, with 4 bases between the two germline ends. The CDR3 runs 13 residues. CDR3 sequence: CASSQEMYNEQFF. CDR3 in DNA: TGCGCCAGCAGCCAAGAGATGTACAATGAGCAGTTCTTC.

The rearrangement links TRBV7-6 to TRBJ2-7; no clear D gene. This CDR3 is 13 amino acids long. The V gene's germline CDR1 is SGHVS and CDR2 FNYEAQ. Trimming shortened V by 5 bases and J by 6 bases, and 14 bases separated the two germline ends. Here the CDR3 DNA reads TGTGCCAGCAGCCCCCAAGAGTCCAGCGAGCAGTACTTC. It specifies CASSPQESSEQYF.

This clonotype was seen ten or more times. The chain has TRBV5-4 and TRBJ2-7; 7 nucleotides agree with TRBD1. The CDR3 has 17 amino acids. J lost 2 bases, V lost 4 bases, and 15 bases had no gene match. CDR1 is SGHNT, CDR2 YYREEE, per germline (reference sequence). As DNA, the CDR3 is TGTGCCAGCAGCCTGGGACAGCCTGGTTTGGTCCCCTACGAGCAGTACTTC. This encodes CASSLGQPGLVPYEQYF.

This clonotype was recorded at least ten times. The chain carries TRBV18 and TRBJ2-7; D not resolved. The CDR3 covers 14 residues. Trimming took off 5 bases at V and 2 bases at J, with 13 bases between the two ends. Germline V gives CDR1 KGHSH, CDR2 LQKENI. CDR3 nucleotide sequence: TGTGCCAGCTCATCCGGAGATTCCGCCTACGAGCAGTACTTC. It is translated as CASSSGDSAYEQYF. The full variable domain, rest sourced from reference TRBV18 and TRBJ2-7, is NAGVMQNPRHLVRRRGQEARLRCSPMKGHSHVYWYRQLPEEGLKFMVYLQKENIIDESGMPKERFSAEFPKEGPSILRIQQVVRGDSAAYFCASSSGDSAYEQYFGPGTRLTVT.

This clonotype was counted only a few times. V is TRBV7-6 and J is TRBJ2-7; D gene unclear. The V gene lost 1 base and the J gene lost 5 bases, with 6 bases spanning the gap. Germline CDR1 reads SGHVS; CDR2 reads FNYEAQ. The length of the CDR3 is 12 residues. CDR3 in DNA: TGTGCCAGCAGCTTAGTAACCCACGAGCAGTACTTC. This gives the protein CASSLVTHEQYF.

By share, this clonotype counts as medium-sized. V usage is TRBV3-1 and J usage is TRBJ1-1; 7 bases match TRBD1. Germline V gene data show CDR1 as LGHDT and CDR2 as YNNKEL (reference sequence). V lost 4 bases and J lost 4; bases outside the gene matches: 3. CDR3 length: 13 amino acids. The CDR3 DNA is TGTGCCAGCAGCCTAGGACAGGCCACTGAAGCTTTCTTT. It encodes CASSLGQATEAFF.

This clonotype showed up many times. V gene TRBV6-6 combines with J gene TRBJ2-3; 15 nucleotides agree with TRBD2. The CDR3 is made up of 16 amino acids. CDR1 is MNHNY, CDR2 SVGAGI, per germline (reference sequence). J lost 7 bases, V lost 6 bases, and 8 bases had no gene match. In DNA, the CDR3 is TGTGCCAGCAGGGGACTAGCGGGGGGCCTCACGTATACGCAGTATTTT. Protein sequence: CASRGLAGGLTYTQYF.

The chain employs TRBV18 and TRBJ2-2, with D unclear. Looked up from germline, CDR1 is KGHSH and CDR2 is LQKENI. The CDR3 spans 15 residues. Trimming took off 0 bases at V and 1 base at J, with 6 bases between the two ends. CDR3 amino acids: CASSPPLENTGELFF. The CDR3 nucleotides read TGTGCCAGCTCACCACCTCTCGAGAACACCGGGGAGCTGTTTTTT. The entire variable domain, with the rest obtained from reference TRBV18 and TRBJ2-2, is as follows: NAGVMQNPRHLVRRRGQEARLRCSPMKGHSHVYWYRQLPEEGLKFMVYLQKENIIDESGMPKERFSAEFPKEGPSILRIQQVVRGDSAAYFCASSPPLENTGELFFGEGSRLTVL.

The CDR3 protein is CASSNARTANTEAFF. The CDR3, as DNA: TGCGCCAGCAGCAACGCCCGGACGGCTAACACTGAAGCTTTCTTT. The gene calls are TRBV4-1 and TRBJ1-1; D unclear. CDR3 length: 15 amino acids. Trimming took off 5 bases at V and 2 bases at J, with 15 bases between the two ends. The germline CDR1 and CDR2 sequences are MGHRA and YSYEKL.

This clonotype was seen at least ten times. The J gene is TRBJ2-3, the V gene TRBV18; tentative D call: TRBD2 (5 bases). The CDR3 extends over 14 amino acids. Germline-derived CDR1 and CDR2 are KGHSH and LQKENI. With 1 base removed from V and 8 bases from J, the gap between germline ends came to 13 bases. The CDR3 here is CASSPLAPPFTQYF. The CDR3 DNA reads as TGTGCCAGCTCACCACTAGCGCCCCCGTTTACGCAGTATTTT.

This clonotype has a handful of counts. The chain has TRBV7-2 and TRBJ2-2; D is perhaps TRBD1 (6 bases). There are 15 residues in the CDR3. The germline gives CDR1 SGHTA, CDR2 FQGNSA. The V gene lost 0 bases and the J gene lost 6 bases, with 11 bases spanning the gap. In DNA, the CDR3 is TGTGCCAGCAGCTTAGCGACTACAGGGTCCGGGGAGCTGTTTTTT. Translated, it gives CASSLATTGSGELFF.

This clonotype appeared a few times. The J gene is TRBJ2-5, the V gene TRBV6-2 or TRBV6-3; D call uncertain. V was clipped by 2 bases and J by 10 bases, with 8 bases between them. Germline V lookup: CDR1 MNHEY, CDR2 SVGEGT. The CDR3 runs to 11 residues. CDR3 DNA: TGTGCCAGCAGTTACGCGTGGGACCAGTACTTC. This gives the protein CASSYAWDQYF.

This clonotype was seen more than once but under ten times. The V and J genes are TRBV11-2 and TRBJ2-3, with D possibly being TRBD2 (5 bases). The germline CDR1 and CDR2 sequences are SGHAT and FQNNGV. The V and J ends lost 5 bases and 1 base respectively, with 16 bases between them. The CDR3 consists of 16 residues. CDR3 region: CASSLGLNGGTDTQYF. The CDR3 region has the DNA TGTGCCAGCAGCCTCGGACTCAATGGTGGCACAGATACGCAGTATTTT.

This clonotype was detected ten times or more. The V call is TRBV9, the J call TRBJ2-5; maybe TRBD2 (6 bases). The CDR3 spans 14 residues. Looked up from germline, CDR1 is SGDLS and CDR2 is YYNGEE. Trimming cost V 0 bases and J 6 bases, with 12 bases left between them. Here the CDR3 reads CASSVGMGGKTQYF. CDR3 in DNA: TGTGCCAGCAGCGTAGGGATGGGCGGGAAGACCCAGTACTTC.

The V and J genes are TRBV10-3 and TRBJ2-6; D unresolved. V lost 3 bases, J lost 8 bases, and 5 bases lay in between. Germline assignment: CDR1 ENHRY and CDR2 SYGVKD. This CDR3 comprises 12 residues. The CDR3 coding sequence is TGTGCCATCAGTGAATTTACCAACGTCCTGACTTTC. Translation gives CAISEFTNVLTF.

This clonotype was seen ten or more times. The V and J genes are TRBV5-1 and TRBJ1-2; 7 bases line up with TRBD1. This CDR3 contains 14 residues. The J segment lost 8 bases and the V segment lost 0 bases, leaving 7 bases of the junction unmatched. Germline CDR1 reads SGHRS; CDR2 reads YFSETQ. This CDR3 reads CASSLERQGRGYTF. In nucleotides, the CDR3 is TGCGCCAGCAGCTTGGAGCGACAGGGCCGGGGCTACACCTTC.